This entry describes one T cell receptor beta chain. The target antigen is unknown. CDR3 length equals 10 residues. From germline, CDR1 is MNHNS and CDR2 SASEGT. This sample is part of a study of cytomegalovirus exposure and HLA in healthy donors. Whole-study results and caveats: The study recorded over 150 TCR beta chains that were cytomegalovirus-associated. Usually a TCR sequence was rare, but some public TCRs were found in many donors. Under in vitro conditions, three CMV-associated chains were confirmed as specific for CMV antigens.

Sequenced by immunoSEQ multiplex PCR; TCRdb stores in-frame clones only, minus some. Of 110,000 or so clones in the sample, about 88% were seen once. These donors were members of the roughly 120-subject validation cohort, a group separate from the roughly 670-subject first cohort. This rearrangement joins TRBV6-1 to TRBJ1-1; D call uncertain. The TCR was taken from a man aged 18 to 29 in good health and CMV-seropositive. The sequencing input was PBMCs. CDR3 amino acids: CATVFTEAFF. CDR3 sequence (DNA): TGTGCTACGGTTTTCACTGAAGCTTTCTTT.